This T cell receptor beta chain was sequenced during a study of blood T cell repertoires in COVID-19. Whole-study context: Researchers got acute and convalescent COVID-19 samples from the United States, Italy and Spain.

V lost 4 bases to trimming and J lost 5 bases, with 8 bases between them. Germline V gene lookup returns CDR1 SNHLY and CDR2 FYNNEI. This CDR3 is 12 amino acids long. In the study's own analysis: Reference gene primers were amplified, and this amplification served to estimate nucleated cell counts. Clones were sequenced by immunoSEQ multiplex PCR, and TCRdb holds only the in-frame ones, with some missing. Clone size and V and J calls were adopted from that table, with D and trimming inferred from the DNA. The data show around 33,000 clones, with just under 80% seen just once and approximately 36% held by the top ten.

This sequence was found in a man older than 75 with acute or convalescent COVID-19. The genes are TRBV2 and TRBJ1-2; D gene unclear. The specimen sequenced was peripheral blood. In DNA, the CDR3 is TGTGCCAGCAGTGGACACTTTTATGGCTACACCTTC. This translates into CASSGHFYGYTF.